The 10 T cell receptor beta chains presented below share a single source sample, sequenced in a study of T cells in pancreatic ductal adenocarcinoma. Selected pancreatic ductal adenocarcinoma patients had undergone surgery without neoadjuvant therapy. Profiling relied on immunoSEQ multiplex PCR, and the TCRdb table lists in-frame clones only, not all of them. The sample lists about 4,900 clones; 88% were seen once. Source material: pancreatic tumor tissue. The source of these receptors is a human donor with pancreatic ductal adenocarcinoma.

This clone occurred once. The rearrangement links TRBV4-1 to TRBJ2-7; D is perhaps TRBD1 (7 bases). The CDR3 has 15 residues. The germline V gene has CDR1 MGHRA and CDR2 YSYEKL. Trimming shortened V by 1 base and J by 4 bases, and 14 bases separated the two germline ends. CDR3 amino acids: CASSQAGAGGYEQYF. For the CDR3, the DNA is TGCGCCAGCAGCCAAGCGGGGGCAGGGGGGTACGAGCAGTACTTC.

V is TRBV7-9 and J is TRBJ2-2, with D uncertain. V lost 4 bases to trimming and J lost 8 bases, with 11 bases between them. Germline V CDR1 and CDR2: SEHNR, FQNEAQ (reference sequence). The CDR3 totals 13 residues. In DNA form, the CDR3 reads TGTGCCAGCAGCTCAGGATTAGCTGGGGAGCTGTTTTTT. It specifies CASSSGLAGELFF.

This rearrangement joins TRBV6-1 to TRBJ2-7; 9 nucleotides line up with TRBD1. V lost 6 bases to trimming and J lost 3 bases; unmatched junction nucleotides: 9. Germline-derived CDR1 and CDR2 are MNHNS and SASEGT. The CDR3 sequence is 15 residues long. The CDR3 DNA sequence: TGTGCCAGCAGAGGGGTCGGGACAGGGTACTACGAGCAGTACTTC. This codes for CASRGVGTGYYEQYF.

The genes are TRBV7-2 and TRBJ1-4, with a tentative D call TRBD1 (5 bases). V was shortened by 5 bases and J by 5 bases, with 12 bases between the two germline ends. The germline V gene has CDR1 SGHTA and CDR2 FQGNSA. The CDR3 sequence is 14 residues long. CDR3 DNA: TGTGCCAGCAGCCCTGGGACGGCGAATGAAAAACTGTTTTTT. This translates into CASSPGTANEKLFF.

This chain joins TRBV5-1 and TRBJ1-1, with D maybe TRBD1 (6 bases). In germline, CDR1 is SGHRS, CDR2 YFSETQ. This CDR3 is built from 15 residues. Trimming shortened V by 4 bases and J by 0 bases, and 13 bases separated the two germline ends. As DNA, the CDR3 is TGCGCCAGCAGCCAGGGAGGGGACATGAACACTGAAGCTTTCTTT. Protein sequence: CASSQGGDMNTEAFF.

The chain recombines TRBV29-1 with TRBJ1-5; TRBD1 matches 8 bases. The CDR3 contains 15 residues. CDR1 is SQVTM and CDR2 is ANQGSEA in the germline V gene. V was clipped by 2 bases and J by 7 bases; unmatched bases: 10. CDR3 DNA sequence: TGCAGCGTTGAATTGGTTGGGACAGGTGCCCAGCCCCAGCATTTT. This gives the protein CSVELVGTGAQPQHF. The full variable domain, with the rest looked up from reference TRBV29-1 and TRBJ1-5, is SAVISQKPSRDICQRGTSLTIQCQVDSQVTMMFWYRQQPGQSLTLIATANQGSEATYESGFVIDKFPISRPNLTFSTLTVSNMSPEDSSIYLCSVELVGTGAQPQHFGDGTRLSIL.

The chain uses TRBV28 and TRBJ1-2, with D perhaps TRBD1 (6 bases). The CDR3 loop spans 13 amino acids. Germline CDR1 reads MDHEN; CDR2 reads SYDVKM. Between the trimmed V and J ends, which lost 6 bases and 7 bases, there was a span of 15 bases. DNA of the CDR3: TGTGCCAGCAGCTCCGGGACACTTATTGGCTACACCTTC. Amino acid sequence: CASSSGTLIGYTF.

The chain combines TRBV28 with TRBJ2-1, with TRBD2 as a possible D gene (6 bases). Germline CDR1 and CDR2: MDHEN and SYDVKM. With 7 bases removed from V and 7 bases from J, the gap between germline ends came to 20 bases. CDR3 length: 15 residues. CDR3 sequence: CASTPEGPPANEQFF. CDR3 DNA: TGTGCCAGCACCCCGGAGGGGCCCCCCGCGAATGAGCAGTTCTTC.

This rearrangement joins TRBV5-3 to TRBJ2-7, with D perhaps TRBD1 (5 bases). TRBV5-3 is flagged as an ORF with uncertain function. The CDR3 loop spans 15 amino acids. Deletions cut 0 bases from V and 5 bases from J, with 15 bases between. In nucleotides, the CDR3 is TGTGCCAGAAGCTTGGACTCCCAGGGCATGGACGAGCAGTACTTC. Amino acid sequence: CARSLDSQGMDEQYF.

The chain links TRBV5-6 to TRBJ1-4; 8 positions agree with TRBD1. Per germline, CDR1 SGHDT and CDR2 YYEEEE. Trimming took 7 bases from V and 3 from J; bases not matched to a gene: 5. This CDR3 comprises 14 residues. In nucleotides, the CDR3 is TGTGCCAGCGGATTACAGGGGGCTAATGAAAAACTGTTTTTT. Its translation: CASGLQGANEKLFF.